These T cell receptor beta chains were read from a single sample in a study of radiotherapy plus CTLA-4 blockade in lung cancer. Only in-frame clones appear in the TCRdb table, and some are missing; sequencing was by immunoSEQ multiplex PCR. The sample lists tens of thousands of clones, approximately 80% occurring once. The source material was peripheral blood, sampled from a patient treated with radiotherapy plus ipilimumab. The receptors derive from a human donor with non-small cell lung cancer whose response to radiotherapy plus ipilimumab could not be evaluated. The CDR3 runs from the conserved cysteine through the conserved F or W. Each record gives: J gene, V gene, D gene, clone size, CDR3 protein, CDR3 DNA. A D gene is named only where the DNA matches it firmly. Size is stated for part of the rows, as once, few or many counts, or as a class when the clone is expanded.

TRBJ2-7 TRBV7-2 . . CASSPTPGTPYEQYF TGTGCCAGCAGCCCGACCCCCGGGACACCCTACGAGCAGTACTTC
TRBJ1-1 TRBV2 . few CASPQGMTEAFF TGTGCCAGCCCTCAGGGTATGACTGAAGCTTTCTTT
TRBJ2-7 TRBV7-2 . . CASRQAVFNEQYF TGTGCCAGCAGACAGGCGGTTTTCAACGAGCAGTACTTC
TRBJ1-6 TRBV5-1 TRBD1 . CASSLATGQGKNSPLHF TGCGCCAGCAGCTTGGCTACGGGACAGGGGAAGAATTCCCCCCTCCACTTT
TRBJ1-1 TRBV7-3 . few CASSLNTGDTEAFF TGTGCCAGCAGCTTAAATACGGGAGACACTGAAGCTTTCTTT
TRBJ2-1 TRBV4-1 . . CASSQGKGPSEQFF TGCGCCAGCAGCCAAGGCAAGGGGCCGTCTGAGCAGTTCTTC
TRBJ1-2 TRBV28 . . CASNSFWQGRTTNYGYTF TGTGCCAGCAACAGTTTTTGGCAGGGAAGAACCACTAACTATGGCTACACCTTT
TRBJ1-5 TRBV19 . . CASSQTGSSNQPQHF TGTGCCAGTAGTCAAACAGGCTCTAGCAATCAGCCCCAGCATTTT
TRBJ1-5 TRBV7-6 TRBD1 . CASGQGPNQPQHF TGTGCCAGCGGACAGGGCCCCAATCAGCCCCAGCATTTT
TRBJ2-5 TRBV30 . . CAWSLLAEQYF TGTGCCTGGAGTCTCTTGGCGGAGCAGTACTTC
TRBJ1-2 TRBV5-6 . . CASSLVWTDPTNYGYTF TGTGCCAGCAGCTTGGTATGGACAGACCCTACTAACTATGGCTACACCTTC
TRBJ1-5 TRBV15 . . CATSRRGGNQPQHF TGTGCCACCAGCAGAAGGGGTGGCAATCAGCCCCAGCATTTT
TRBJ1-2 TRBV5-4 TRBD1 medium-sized CASSGSSFKGGRGYTF TGTGCCAGCAGCGGCTCCTCCTTTAAAGGGGGCCGTGGCTACACCTTC
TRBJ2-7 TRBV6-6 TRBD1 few CASSLDRALEQYF TGTGCCAGCAGTTTAGACAGGGCTTTGGAGCAGTACTTC
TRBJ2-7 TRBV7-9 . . CASSLGGAGGEQYF TGTGCCAGCAGCTTAGGTGGTGCCGGGGGCGAGCAGTACTTC
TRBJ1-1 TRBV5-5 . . CASSLAGDTEAFF TGTGCCAGCAGCTTGGCAGGGGACACTGAAGCTTTCTTT
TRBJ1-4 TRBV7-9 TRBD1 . CASSLRDSYEKLFF TGTGCCAGCAGCTTAAGGGACAGTTATGAAAAACTGTTTTTT
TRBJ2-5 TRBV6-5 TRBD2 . CASSYGRGQETQYF TGTGCCAGCAGTTACGGGAGGGGCCAAGAGACCCAGTACTTC
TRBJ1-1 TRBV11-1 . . CASSLQNTEAFF TGTGCCAGCAGCTTACAGAACACTGAAGCTTTCTTT
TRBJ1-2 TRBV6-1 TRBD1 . CASSIVDRSYYGYTF TGTGCCAGCAGTATAGTGGACAGGAGTTACTATGGCTACACCTTC
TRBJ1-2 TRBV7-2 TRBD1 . CASSLVVQGAGGYTF TGTGCCAGCAGCTTAGTGGTGCAGGGGGCAGGGGGCTACACCTTC
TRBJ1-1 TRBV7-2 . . CASSRQTGLNTEAFF TGTGCCAGCAGCCGACAGACAGGATTGAACACTGAAGCTTTCTTT
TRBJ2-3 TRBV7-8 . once CASRGALTDTQYF TGTGCCAGCAGGGGAGCCCTCACAGATACGCAGTATTTT
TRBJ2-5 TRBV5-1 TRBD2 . CASSLGASGEETQYF TGCGCCAGCAGCTTAGGCGCTAGCGGAGAAGAGACCCAGTACTTC
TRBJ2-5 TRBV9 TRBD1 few CASSIRDRVGESQYF TGTGCCAGCAGCATAAGAGACAGGGTGGGAGAGTCCCAGTACTTC
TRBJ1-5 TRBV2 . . CASSGQVNQPQHF TGTGCCAGCAGTGGACAGGTAAATCAGCCCCAGCATTTT
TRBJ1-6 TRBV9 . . CASSVEVQANSPLHF TGTGCCAGCAGCGTAGAGGTCCAGGCTAATTCACCCCTCCACTTT
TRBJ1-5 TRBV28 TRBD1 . CASSSPGQGFDQPQHF TGTGCCAGCAGTTCCCCCGGACAGGGGTTTGATCAGCCCCAGCATTTT
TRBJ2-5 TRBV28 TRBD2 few CASSAPRLAGGETQYF TGTGCCAGCAGCGCTCCCCGACTAGCGGGGGGAGAGACCCAGTACTTC
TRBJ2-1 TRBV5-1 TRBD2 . CASSQSGVAYNEQFF TGCGCCAGCAGCCAGAGCGGGGTCGCCTACAATGAGCAGTTCTTC
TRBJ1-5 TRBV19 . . CASSIVGAGQPQHF TGTGCCAGTAGTATTGTAGGGGCAGGTCAGCCCCAGCATTTT
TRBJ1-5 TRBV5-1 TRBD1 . CASSPQAGGHQPQHF TGCGCCAGCAGCCCCCAGGCAGGGGGCCATCAGCCCCAGCATTTT
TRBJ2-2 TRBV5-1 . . CASTDEGGSNTGELFF TGCGCCAGCACCGATGAAGGTGGGAGCAACACCGGGGAGCTGTTTTTT
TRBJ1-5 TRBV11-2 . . CASSPRRVHQPQHF TGTGCCAGCAGTCCGCGGCGGGTACATCAGCCCCAGCATTTT
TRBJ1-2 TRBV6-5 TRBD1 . CASSYGTGGYGYTF TGTGCCAGCAGTTATGGGACAGGGGGCTATGGCTACACCTTC
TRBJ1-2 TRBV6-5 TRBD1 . CASKNRGVPGYTF TGTGCCAGCAAAAACAGGGGGGTCCCAGGCTACACCTTC
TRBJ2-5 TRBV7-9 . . CASSPRQVETQYF TGTGCCAGCAGCCCCCGCCAGGTAGAGACCCAGTACTTC
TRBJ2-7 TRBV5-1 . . CASSLGRARLRGEQYF TGCGCCAGCAGCTTGGGCAGGGCCCGATTAAGAGGAGAGCAGTACTTC
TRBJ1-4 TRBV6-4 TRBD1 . CATHTDRGGGNEKLFF TGTGCCACGCACACGGACAGGGGAGGGGGTAATGAAAAACTGTTTTTT
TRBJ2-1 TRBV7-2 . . CASSPFMRDNEQFF TGTGCCAGCAGCCCTTTTATGAGGGACAATGAGCAGTTCTTC
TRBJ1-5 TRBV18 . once CASSAQGREENQPQHF TGTGCCAGCTCTGCCCAAGGAAGGGAGGAGAATCAGCCCCAGCATTTT
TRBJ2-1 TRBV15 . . CATSTRRQPSSYNEQFF TGTGCCACCAGCACAAGGAGACAGCCGAGCTCCTACAATGAGCAGTTCTTC
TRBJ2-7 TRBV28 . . CASKGLTSEQYF TGTGCCAGCAAAGGACTCACCTCCGAGCAGTACTTC
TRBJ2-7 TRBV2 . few CASSDRSLEQYF TGTGCCAGCAGTGACCGGAGTCTCGAGCAGTACTTC
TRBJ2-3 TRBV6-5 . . CASSYLGTDTQYF TGTGCCAGCAGTTACTTAGGCACAGATACGCAGTATTTT
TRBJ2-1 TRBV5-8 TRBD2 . CASSFPGRVVARFF TGTGCCAGCAGCTTCCCGGGGAGGGTAGTCGCGCGGTTCTTC